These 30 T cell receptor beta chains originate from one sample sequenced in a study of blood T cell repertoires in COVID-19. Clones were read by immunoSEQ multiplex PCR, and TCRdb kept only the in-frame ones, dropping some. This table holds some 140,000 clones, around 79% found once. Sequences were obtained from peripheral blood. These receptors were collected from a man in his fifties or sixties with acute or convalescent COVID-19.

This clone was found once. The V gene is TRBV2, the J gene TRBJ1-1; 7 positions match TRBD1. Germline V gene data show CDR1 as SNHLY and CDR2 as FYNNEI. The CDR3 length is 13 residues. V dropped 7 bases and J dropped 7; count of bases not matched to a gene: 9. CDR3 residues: CASMGTVGNEAFF. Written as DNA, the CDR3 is TGTGCCAGCATGGGGACAGTAGGGAATGAAGCTTTCTTT.

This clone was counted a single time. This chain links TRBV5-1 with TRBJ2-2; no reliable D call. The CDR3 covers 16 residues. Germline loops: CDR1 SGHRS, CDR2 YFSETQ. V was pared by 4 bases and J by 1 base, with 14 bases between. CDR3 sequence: CASSRSGSGNTGELFF. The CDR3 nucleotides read TGCGCCAGCAGCCGGTCCGGATCAGGGAACACCGGGGAGCTGTTTTTT.

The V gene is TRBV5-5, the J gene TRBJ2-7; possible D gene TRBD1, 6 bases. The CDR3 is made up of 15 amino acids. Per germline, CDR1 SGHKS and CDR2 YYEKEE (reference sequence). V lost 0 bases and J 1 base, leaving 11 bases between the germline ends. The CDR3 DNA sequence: TGTGCCAGCAGCTTGGAGACAGGTTTATCCTACGAGCAGTACTTC. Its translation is CASSLETGLSYEQYF.

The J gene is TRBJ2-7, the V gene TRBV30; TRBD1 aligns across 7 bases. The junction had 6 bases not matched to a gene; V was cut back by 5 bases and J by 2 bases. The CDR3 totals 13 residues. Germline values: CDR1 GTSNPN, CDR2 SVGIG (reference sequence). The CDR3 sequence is CAWGITGAYEQYF. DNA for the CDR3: TGTGCCTGGGGAATTACAGGGGCCTACGAGCAGTACTTC.

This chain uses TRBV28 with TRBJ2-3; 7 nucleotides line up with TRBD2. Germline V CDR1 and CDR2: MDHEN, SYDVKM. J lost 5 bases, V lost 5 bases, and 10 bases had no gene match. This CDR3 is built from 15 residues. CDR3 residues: CASSLTAGSQDTQYF. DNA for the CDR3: TGTGCCAGCAGTCTCACAGCGGGATCCCAAGATACGCAGTATTTT.

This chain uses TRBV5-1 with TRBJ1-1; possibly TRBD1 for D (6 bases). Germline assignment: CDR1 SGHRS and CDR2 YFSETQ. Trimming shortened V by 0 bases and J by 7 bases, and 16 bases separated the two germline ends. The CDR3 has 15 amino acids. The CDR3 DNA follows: TGCGCCAGCAGCTTGGAAATATCCAGGGGTGGTGAAGCTTTCTTT. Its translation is CASSLEISRGGEAFF. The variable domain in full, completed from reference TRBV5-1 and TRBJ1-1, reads KAGVTQTPRYLIKTRGQQVTLSCSPISGHRSVSWYQQTPGQGLQFLFEYFSETQRNKGNFPGRFSGRQFSNSRSEMNVSTLELGDSALYLCASSLEISRGGEAFFGQGTRLTVV.

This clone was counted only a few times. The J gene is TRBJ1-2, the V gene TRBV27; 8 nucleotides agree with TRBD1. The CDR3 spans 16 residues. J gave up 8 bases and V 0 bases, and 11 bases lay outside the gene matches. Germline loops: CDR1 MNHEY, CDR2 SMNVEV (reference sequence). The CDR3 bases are TGTGCCAGCAGTTTATCGGTGGACAGGGTTTATGGCGGCTACACCTTC. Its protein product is CASSLSVDRVYGGYTF.

The CDR3 here is CASSIGQEVSPLHF. The CDR3 nucleotides read TGTGCCAGTAGTATCGGACAGGAAGTTTCACCCCTCCACTTT. The chain combines TRBV19 with TRBJ1-6, with 7 bases that match TRBD1. This CDR3 is built from 14 residues. The J segment lost 9 bases and the V segment lost 3 bases, leaving 5 bases of the junction unmatched. Germline CDR1 LNHDA, CDR2 SQIVND (reference sequence).

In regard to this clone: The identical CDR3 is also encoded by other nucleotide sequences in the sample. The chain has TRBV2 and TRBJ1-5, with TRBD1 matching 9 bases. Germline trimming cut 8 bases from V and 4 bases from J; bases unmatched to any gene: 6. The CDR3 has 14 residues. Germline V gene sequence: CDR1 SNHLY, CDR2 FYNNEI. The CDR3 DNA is TGTGCCAGCGGTTCGGGACAGGGTAATCAGCCCCAGCATTTT. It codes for CASGSGQGNQPQHF.

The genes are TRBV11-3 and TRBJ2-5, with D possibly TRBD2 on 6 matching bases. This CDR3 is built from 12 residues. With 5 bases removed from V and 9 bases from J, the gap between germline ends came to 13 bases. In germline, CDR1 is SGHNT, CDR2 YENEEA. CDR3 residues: CASSTPGEAQYF. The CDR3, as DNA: TGTGCCAGCAGCACTCCTGGGGAGGCCCAGTACTTC. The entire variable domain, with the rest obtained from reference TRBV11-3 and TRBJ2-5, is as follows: EAGVVQSPRYKIIEKKQPVAFWCNPISGHNTLYWYLQNLGQGPELLIRYENEEAVDDSQLPKDRFSAERLKGVDSTLKIQPAELGDSAVYLCASSTPGEAQYFGPGTRLLVL.

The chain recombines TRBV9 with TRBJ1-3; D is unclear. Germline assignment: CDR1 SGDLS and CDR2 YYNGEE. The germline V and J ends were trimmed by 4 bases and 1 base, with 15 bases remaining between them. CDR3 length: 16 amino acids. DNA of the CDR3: TGTGCCAGCAGCAAGTCGCCGCTTACATCTGGAAACACCATATATTTT. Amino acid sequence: CASSKSPLTSGNTIYF.

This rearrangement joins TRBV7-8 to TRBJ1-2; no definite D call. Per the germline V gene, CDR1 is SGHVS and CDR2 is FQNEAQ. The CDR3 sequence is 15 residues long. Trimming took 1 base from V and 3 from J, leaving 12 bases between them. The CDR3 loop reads CASSLGSGNYYGYTF. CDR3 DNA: TGTGCCAGCAGCTTAGGTTCAGGAAACTACTATGGCTACACCTTC.

The CDR3 region is CAWSLDRGLRNTGELFF. The CDR3 DNA follows: TGTGCCTGGAGTCTAGACAGGGGGCTGCGGAACACCGGGGAGCTGTTTTTT. This sequence joins TRBV30 and TRBJ2-2; 10 bases line up with TRBD1. The CDR3 is 17 amino acids. In germline, CDR1 is GTSNPN, CDR2 SVGIG (reference sequence). V was clipped by 2 bases and J by 1 base; unmatched bases: 7.

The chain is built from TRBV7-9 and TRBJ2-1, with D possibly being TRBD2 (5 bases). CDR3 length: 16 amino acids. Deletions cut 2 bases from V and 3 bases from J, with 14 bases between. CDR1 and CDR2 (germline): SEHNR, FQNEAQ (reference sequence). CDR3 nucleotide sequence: TGTGCCAGCAGCTTATCGGTGAGGGCCAGCTACAATGAGCAGTTCTTC. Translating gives CASSLSVRASYNEQFF.

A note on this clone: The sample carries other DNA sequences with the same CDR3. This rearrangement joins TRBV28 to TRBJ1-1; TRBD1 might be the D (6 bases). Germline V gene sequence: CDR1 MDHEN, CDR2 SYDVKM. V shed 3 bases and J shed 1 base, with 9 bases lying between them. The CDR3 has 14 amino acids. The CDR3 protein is CASSLPGQNTEAFF. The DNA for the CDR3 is TGTGCCAGCAGTTTGCCGGGACAGAACACTGAAGCTTTCTTT.

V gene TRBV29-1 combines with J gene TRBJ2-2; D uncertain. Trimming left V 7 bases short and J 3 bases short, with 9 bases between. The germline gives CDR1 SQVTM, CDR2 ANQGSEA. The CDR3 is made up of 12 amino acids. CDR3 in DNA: TGCAGCGGTCGACGGGACACCGGGGAGCTGTTTTTT. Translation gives CSGRRDTGELFF.

DNA of the CDR3: TGTGCCAGCAGTCCCTTCGGGGGGAGGTTAAGGCCCCAGCATTTT. As protein: CASSPFGGRLRPQHF. The chain uses TRBV28 and TRBJ1-5; possible D gene TRBD1, 5 bases. Trimming took 5 bases from V and 9 from J, leaving 20 bases between them. Germline CDR1 is MDHEN and CDR2 is SYDVKM. The CDR3 runs 15 residues.

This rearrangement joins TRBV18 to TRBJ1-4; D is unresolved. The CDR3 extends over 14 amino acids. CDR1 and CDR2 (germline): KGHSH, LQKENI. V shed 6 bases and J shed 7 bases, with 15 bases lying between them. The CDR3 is CASSAAGSGEKLFF. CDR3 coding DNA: TGTGCCAGCTCCGCAGCCGGGTCTGGTGAAAAACTGTTTTTT.

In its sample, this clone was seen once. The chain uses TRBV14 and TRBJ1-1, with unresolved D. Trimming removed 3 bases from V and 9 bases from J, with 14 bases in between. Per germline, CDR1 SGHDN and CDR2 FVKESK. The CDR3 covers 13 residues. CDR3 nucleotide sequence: TGTGCCAGCAGCCAGGTCGGGGAGGGAAAAGCTTTCTTT. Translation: CASSQVGEGKAFF.

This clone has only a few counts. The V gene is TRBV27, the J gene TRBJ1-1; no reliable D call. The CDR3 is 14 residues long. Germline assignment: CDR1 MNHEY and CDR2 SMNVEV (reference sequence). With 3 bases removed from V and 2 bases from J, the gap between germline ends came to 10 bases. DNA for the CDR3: TGTGCCAGCAGTTTCAACAGCCAAAACACTGAAGCTTTCTTT. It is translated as CASSFNSQNTEAFF.

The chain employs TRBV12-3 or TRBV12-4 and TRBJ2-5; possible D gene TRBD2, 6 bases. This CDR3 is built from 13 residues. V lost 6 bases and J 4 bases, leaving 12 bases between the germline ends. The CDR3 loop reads CASSSLEGETQYF. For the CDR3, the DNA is TGTGCCAGCAGCTCTTTGGAGGGAGAGACCCAGTACTTC.

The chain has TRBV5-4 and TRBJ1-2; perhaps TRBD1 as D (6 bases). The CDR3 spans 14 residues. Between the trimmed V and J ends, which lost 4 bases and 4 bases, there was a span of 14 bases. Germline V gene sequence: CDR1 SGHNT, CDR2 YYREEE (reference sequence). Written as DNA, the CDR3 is TGTGCCAGCAGCACCGGACAGTCTCCCTATGGCTACACCTTC. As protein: CASSTGQSPYGYTF.

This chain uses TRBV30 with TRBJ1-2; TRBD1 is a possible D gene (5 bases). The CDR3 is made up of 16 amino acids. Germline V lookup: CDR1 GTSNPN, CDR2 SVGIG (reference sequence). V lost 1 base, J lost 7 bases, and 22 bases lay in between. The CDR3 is CAWSGRATAYTSGYTF. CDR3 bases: TGTGCCTGGAGTGGGAGGGCGACAGCCTATACAAGTGGCTACACCTTC.

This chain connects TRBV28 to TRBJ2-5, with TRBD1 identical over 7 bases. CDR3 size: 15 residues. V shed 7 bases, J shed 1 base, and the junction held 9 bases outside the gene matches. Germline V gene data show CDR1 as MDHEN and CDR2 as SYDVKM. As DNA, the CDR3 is TGTGCCAGCACATCGACAGGGTGGCTCCAAGAGACCCAGTACTTC. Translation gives CASTSTGWLQETQYF.

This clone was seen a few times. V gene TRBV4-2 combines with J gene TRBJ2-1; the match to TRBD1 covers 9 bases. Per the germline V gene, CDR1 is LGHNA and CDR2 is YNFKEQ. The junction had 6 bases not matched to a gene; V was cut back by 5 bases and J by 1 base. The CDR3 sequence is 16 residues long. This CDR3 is CASSGTGSGSYNEQFF. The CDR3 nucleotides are TGTGCCAGCAGCGGGACAGGGTCGGGGTCCTACAATGAGCAGTTCTTC.

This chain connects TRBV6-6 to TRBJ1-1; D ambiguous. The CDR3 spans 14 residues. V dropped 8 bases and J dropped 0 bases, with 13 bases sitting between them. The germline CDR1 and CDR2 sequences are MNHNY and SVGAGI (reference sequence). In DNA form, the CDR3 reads TGTGCCAGCCGGTGGGAGAGGGTGAACACTGAAGCTTTCTTT. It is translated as CASRWERVNTEAFF.

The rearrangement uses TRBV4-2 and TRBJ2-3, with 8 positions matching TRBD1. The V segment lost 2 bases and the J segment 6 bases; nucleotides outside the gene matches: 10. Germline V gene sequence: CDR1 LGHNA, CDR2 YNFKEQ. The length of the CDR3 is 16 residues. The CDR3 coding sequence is TGTGCCAGCAGCCAACGCGGACAGGGCCGGTTCGATACGCAGTATTTT. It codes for CASSQRGQGRFDTQYF.

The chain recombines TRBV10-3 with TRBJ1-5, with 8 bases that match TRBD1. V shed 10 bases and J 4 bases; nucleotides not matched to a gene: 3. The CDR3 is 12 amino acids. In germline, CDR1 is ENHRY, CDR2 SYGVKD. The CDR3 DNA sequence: TGTGCCACCCGACAGGGGAATCAGCCCCAGCATTTT. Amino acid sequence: CATRQGNQPQHF.

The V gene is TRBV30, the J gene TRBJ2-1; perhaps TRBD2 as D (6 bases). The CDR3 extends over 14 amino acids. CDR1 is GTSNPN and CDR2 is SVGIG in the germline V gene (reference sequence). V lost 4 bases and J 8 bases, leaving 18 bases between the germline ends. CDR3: CAWNSAGPTDEQFF. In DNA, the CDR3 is TGTGCCTGGAATTCCGCGGGACCTACGGATGAGCAGTTCTTC.

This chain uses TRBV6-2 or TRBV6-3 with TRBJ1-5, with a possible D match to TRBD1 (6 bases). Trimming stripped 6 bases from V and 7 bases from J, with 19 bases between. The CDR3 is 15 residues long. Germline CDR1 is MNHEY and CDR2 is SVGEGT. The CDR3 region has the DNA TGTGCCAGCAGCCGTACGGGGGGCGCGAGGCAGCCCCAGCATTTT. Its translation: CASSRTGGARQPQHF.